The TCR beta chain under discussion was sequenced for a study of OX40 agonist ivuxolimab in advanced cancers. The overall study: Patients treated during dose escalation were battling hepatocellular carcinoma, melanoma, renal cell or head and neck cancer.

Measured with immunoSEQ multiplex PCR; TCRdb has only the in-frame clones, and not every one. The data show tens of thousands of clones, around 81% seen once. Germline loops: CDR1 ENHRY, CDR2 SYGVKD. V dropped 4 bases and J dropped 8 bases, with 18 bases sitting between them. CDR3 length equals 15 residues. To note about this clone: Its antigen remains unknown.

Whole-study findings and limits: In the 0.1 to 3.0 mg/kg range, CD4+ and CD8+ blood T cells had expanded clonally by week 6. Relative to CD4+, CD8+ T cells held more expanded clones on average.

The chain combines TRBV10-3 with TRBJ2-1, with D tentatively TRBD1 or TRBD2 (6 bases each). The sample in question was CD4+ or CD8+ T cells sorted from blood, obtained in a trial of the OX40 agonist ivuxolimab. The sequence was obtained from an adult with an advanced solid tumor such as melanoma, head and neck, liver or kidney cancer. The DNA of the CDR3 is TGTGCCATCAGTGTTCGAGGGGGGCTAGTTGATGAGCAGTTCTTC. Protein: CAISVRGGLVDEQFF.